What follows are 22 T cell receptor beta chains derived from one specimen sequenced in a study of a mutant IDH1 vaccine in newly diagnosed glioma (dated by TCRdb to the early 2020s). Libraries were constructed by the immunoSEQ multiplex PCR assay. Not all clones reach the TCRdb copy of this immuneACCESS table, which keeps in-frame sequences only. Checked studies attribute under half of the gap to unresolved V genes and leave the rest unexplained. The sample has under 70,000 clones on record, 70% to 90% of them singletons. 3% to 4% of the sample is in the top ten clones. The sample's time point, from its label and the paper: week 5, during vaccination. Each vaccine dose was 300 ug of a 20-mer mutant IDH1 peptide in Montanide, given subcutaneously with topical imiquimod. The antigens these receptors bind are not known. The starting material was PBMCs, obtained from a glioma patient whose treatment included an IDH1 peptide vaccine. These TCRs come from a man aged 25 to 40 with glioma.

CDR3 in amino acids: CASSHTPNRATYEQYF. The CDR3 DNA is TGTGCCAGCTCACACACGCCCAACCGAGCGACCTACGAGCAGTACTTC. The V and J genes are TRBV18 and TRBJ2-7; no firm D call. The germline gives CDR1 KGHSH, CDR2 LQKENI. Trimming left V 4 bases short and J 2 bases short, with 18 bases between. CDR3 length: 16 amino acids. Full variable domain (outside the CDR3, taken from reference TRBV18 and TRBJ2-7): NAGVMQNPRHLVRRRGQEARLRCSPMKGHSHVYWYRQLPEEGLKFMVYLQKENIIDESGMPKERFSAEFPKEGPSILRIQQVVRGDSAAYFCASSHTPNRATYEQYFGPGTRLTVT.

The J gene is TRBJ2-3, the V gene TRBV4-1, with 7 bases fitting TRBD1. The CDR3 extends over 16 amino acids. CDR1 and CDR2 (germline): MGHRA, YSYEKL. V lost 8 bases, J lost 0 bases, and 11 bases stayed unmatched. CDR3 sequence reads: CASGFRQGTSTDTQYF. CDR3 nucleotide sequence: TGCGCCAGCGGGTTTCGACAGGGAACTAGCACAGATACGCAGTATTTT.

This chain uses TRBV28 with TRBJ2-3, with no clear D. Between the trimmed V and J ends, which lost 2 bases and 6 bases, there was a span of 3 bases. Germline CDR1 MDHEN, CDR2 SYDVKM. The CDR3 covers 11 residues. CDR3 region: CASSLLDTQYF. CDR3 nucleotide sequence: TGTGCCAGCAGTTTACTCGATACGCAGTATTTT.

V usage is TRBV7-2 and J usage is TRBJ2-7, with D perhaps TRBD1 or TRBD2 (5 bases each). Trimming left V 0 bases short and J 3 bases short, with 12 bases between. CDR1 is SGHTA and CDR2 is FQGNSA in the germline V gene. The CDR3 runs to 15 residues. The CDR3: CASSLAPGTVYEQYF. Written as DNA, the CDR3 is TGTGCCAGCAGCTTAGCCCCTGGGACGGTCTACGAGCAGTACTTC.

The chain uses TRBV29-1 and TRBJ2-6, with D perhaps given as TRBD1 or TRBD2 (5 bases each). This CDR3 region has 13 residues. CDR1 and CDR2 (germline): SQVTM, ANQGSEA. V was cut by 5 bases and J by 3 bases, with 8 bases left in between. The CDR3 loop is CSVRGVGANVLTF. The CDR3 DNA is TGCAGCGTTAGAGGGGTTGGGGCCAACGTCCTGACTTTC. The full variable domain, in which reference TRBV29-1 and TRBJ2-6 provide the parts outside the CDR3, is SAVISQKPSRDICQRGTSLTIQCQVDSQVTMMFWYRQQPGQSLTLIATANQGSEATYESGFVIDKFPISRPNLTFSTLTVSNMSPEDSSIYLCSVRGVGANVLTFGAGSRLTVL.

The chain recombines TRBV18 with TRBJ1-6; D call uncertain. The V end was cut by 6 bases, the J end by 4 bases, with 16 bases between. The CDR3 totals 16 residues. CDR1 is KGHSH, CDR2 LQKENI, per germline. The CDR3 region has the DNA TGTGCCAGCTCCCCAGATATTAGGGAGTATAATTCACCCCTCCACTTT. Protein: CASSPDIREYNSPLHF.

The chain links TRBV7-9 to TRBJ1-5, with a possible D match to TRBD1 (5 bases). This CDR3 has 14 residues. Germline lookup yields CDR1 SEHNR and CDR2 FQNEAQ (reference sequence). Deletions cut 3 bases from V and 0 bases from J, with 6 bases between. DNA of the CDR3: TGTGCCAGCAGCTTGACAGATAGCAATCAGCCCCAGCATTTT. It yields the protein CASSLTDSNQPQHF.

CDR3 amino acids: CASSLVSTDTQYF. The CDR3 nucleotides are TGTGCCAGCAGCTTGGTGTCCACAGATACGCAGTATTTT. The V gene is TRBV5-6, the J gene TRBJ2-3, with no clear D. Looked up from germline, CDR1 is SGHDT and CDR2 is YYEEEE. CDR3 length: 13 residues. Trimming removed 0 bases at V and 2 bases at J, with 4 bases between.

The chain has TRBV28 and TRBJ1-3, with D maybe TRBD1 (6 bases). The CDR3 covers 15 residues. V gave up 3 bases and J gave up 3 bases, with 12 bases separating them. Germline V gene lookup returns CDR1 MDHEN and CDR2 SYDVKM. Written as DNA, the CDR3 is TGTGCCAGCAGTTTGGAAGGGGGAGGTGGAAACACCATATATTTT. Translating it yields CASSLEGGGGNTIYF.

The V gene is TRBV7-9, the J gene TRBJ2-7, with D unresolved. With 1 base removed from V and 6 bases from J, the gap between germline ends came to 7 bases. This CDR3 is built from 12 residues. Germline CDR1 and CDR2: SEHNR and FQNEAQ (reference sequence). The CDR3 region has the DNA TGTGCCAGCAGCTTAGGCACAACCGAGCAGTACTTC. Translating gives CASSLGTTEQYF.

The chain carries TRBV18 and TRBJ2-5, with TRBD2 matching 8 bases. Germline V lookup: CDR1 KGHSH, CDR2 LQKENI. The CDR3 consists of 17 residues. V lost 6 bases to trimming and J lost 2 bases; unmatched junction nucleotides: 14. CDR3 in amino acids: CASSPSRGVAGQETQYF. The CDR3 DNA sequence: TGTGCCAGCTCCCCATCCCGAGGAGTAGCGGGGCAAGAGACCCAGTACTTC.

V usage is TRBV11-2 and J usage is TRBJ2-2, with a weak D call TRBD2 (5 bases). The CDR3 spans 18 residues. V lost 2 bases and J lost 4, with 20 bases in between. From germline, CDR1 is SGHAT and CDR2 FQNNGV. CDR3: CASSLFILTSAGTGELFF. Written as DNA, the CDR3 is TGTGCCAGCAGCTTATTTATTCTCACCTCCGCGGGCACCGGGGAGCTGTTTTTT.

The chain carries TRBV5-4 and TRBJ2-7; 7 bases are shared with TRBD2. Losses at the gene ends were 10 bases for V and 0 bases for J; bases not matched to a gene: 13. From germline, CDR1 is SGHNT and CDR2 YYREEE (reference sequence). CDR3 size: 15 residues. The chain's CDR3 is CALTTGGLSSYEQYF. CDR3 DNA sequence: TGTGCCTTAACAACGGGAGGCCTGAGCTCCTACGAGCAGTACTTC.

The CDR3 loop reads CATSRDSYSGQGSYEQYF. CDR3 nucleotide sequence: TGTGCCACCAGCAGAGATAGTTATTCCGGGCAGGGATCCTACGAGCAGTACTTC. This chain joins TRBV15 and TRBJ2-7; a possible D gene is TRBD1 (5 bases). Trimming removed 0 bases at V and 1 base at J, with 19 bases between. Germline assignment: CDR1 LNHNV and CDR2 YYDKDF (reference sequence). This CDR3 has 18 amino acids. The full variable domain, rest sourced from reference TRBV15 and TRBJ2-7, is DAMVIQNPRYQVTQFGKPVTLSCSQTLNHNVMYWYQQKSSQAPKLLFHYYDKDFNNEADTPDNFQSRRPNTSFCFLDIRSPGLGDTAMYLCATSRDSYSGQGSYEQYFGPGTRLTVT.

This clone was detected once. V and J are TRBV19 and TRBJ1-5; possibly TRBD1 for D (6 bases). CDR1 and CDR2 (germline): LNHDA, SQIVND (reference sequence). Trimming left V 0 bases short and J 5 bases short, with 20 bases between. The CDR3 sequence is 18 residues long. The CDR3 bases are TGTGCCAGTAGTATAGATCTGGGGGGCGGCTCGGGCGATCAGCCCCAGCATTTT. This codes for CASSIDLGGGSGDQPQHF.

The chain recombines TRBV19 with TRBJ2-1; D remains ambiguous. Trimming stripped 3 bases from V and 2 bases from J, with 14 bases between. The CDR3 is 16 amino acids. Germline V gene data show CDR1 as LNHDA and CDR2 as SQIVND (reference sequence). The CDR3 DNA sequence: TGTGCCAGTAGTATTTGGAGTGAAACCCCCTACAATGAGCAGTTCTTC. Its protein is CASSIWSETPYNEQFF.

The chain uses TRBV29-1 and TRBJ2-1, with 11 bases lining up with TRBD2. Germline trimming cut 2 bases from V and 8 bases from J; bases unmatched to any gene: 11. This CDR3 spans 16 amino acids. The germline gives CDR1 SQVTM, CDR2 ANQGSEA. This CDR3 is CSVEKSTSGVMDEQFF. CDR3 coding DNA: TGCAGCGTTGAAAAATCGACTAGCGGGGTTATGGATGAGCAGTTCTTC.

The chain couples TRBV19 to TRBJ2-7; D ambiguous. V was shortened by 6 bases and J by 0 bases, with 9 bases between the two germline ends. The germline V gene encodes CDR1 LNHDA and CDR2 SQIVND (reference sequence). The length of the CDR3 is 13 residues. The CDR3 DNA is TGTGCCAGTAGCATCAAGGACTCCTACGAGCAGTACTTC. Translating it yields CASSIKDSYEQYF.

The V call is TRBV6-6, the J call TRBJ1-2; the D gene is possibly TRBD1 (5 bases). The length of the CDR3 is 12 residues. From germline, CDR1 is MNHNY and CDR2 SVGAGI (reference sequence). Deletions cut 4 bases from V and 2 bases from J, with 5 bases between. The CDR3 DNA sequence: TGTGCCAGCAGTTCAGGGAACTATGGCTACACCTTC. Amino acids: CASSSGNYGYTF.

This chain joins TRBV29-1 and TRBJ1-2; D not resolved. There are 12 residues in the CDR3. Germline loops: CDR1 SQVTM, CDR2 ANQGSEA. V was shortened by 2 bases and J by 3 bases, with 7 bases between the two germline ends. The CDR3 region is CSVEFQHYGYTF. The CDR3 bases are TGCAGCGTTGAATTTCAACACTATGGCTACACCTTC.

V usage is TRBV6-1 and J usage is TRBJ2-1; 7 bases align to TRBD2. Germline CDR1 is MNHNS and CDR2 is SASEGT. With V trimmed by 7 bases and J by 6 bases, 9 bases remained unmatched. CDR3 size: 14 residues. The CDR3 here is CASTRREKINEQFF. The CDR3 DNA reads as TGTGCCAGCACGAGGCGGGAGAAGATCAATGAGCAGTTCTTC.

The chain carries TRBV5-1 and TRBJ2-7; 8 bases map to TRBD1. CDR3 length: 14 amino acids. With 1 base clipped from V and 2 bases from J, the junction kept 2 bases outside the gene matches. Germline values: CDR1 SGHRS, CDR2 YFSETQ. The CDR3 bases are TGCGCCAGCAGCTTGATGGGACAGGCCTACGAGCAGTACTTC. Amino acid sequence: CASSLMGQAYEQYF. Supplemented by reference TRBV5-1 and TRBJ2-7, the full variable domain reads KAGVTQTPRYLIKTRGQQVTLSCSPISGHRSVSWYQQTPGQGLQFLFEYFSETQRNKGNFPGRFSGRQFSNSRSEMNVSTLELGDSALYLCASSLMGQAYEQYFGPGTRLTVT.